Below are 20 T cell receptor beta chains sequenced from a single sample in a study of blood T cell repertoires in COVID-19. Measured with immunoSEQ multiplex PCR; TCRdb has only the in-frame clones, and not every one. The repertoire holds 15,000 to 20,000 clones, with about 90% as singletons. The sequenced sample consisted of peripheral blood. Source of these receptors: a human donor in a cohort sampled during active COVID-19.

CDR3 sequence: CASSQFNGGTQYF. CDR3 in DNA: TGTGCCAGCAGCCAATTCAACGGAGGGACCCAGTACTTC. The V call is TRBV3-1 (or the pseudogene TRBV3-2), the J call TRBJ2-5; D might be TRBD2 (5 bases). The CDR3 is made up of 13 amino acids. CDR1 LGHDT and CDR2 YNNKEL come from the germline V gene (reference sequence). Trimming removed 2 bases from V and 7 bases from J, with 11 bases in between.

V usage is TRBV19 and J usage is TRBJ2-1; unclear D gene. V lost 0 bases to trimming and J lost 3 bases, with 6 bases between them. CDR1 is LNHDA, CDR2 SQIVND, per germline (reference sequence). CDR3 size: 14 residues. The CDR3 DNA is TGTGCCAGTAGTATAGACTTGTTCTACAATGAGCAGTTCTTC. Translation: CASSIDLFYNEQFF.

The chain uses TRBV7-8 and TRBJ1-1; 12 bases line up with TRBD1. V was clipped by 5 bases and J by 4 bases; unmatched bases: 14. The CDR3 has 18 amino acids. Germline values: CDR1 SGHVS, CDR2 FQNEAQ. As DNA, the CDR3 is TGTGCCAGCAGCCCCATAGGGGACAGGGGGCGCATACCCACTGAAGCTTTCTTT. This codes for CASSPIGDRGRIPTEAFF.

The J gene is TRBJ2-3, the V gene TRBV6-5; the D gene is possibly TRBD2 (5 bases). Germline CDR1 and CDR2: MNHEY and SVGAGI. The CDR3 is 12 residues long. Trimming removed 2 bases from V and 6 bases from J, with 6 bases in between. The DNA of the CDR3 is TGTGCCAGCAGTTACGGGAGTGATACGCAGTATTTT. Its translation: CASSYGSDTQYF.

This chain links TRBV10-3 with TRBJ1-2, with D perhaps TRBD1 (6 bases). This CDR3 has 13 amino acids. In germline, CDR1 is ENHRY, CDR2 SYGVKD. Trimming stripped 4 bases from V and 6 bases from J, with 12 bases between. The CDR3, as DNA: TGTGCCATCAGTGGACAGGTTCTCGATGGCTACACCTTC. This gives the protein CAISGQVLDGYTF.

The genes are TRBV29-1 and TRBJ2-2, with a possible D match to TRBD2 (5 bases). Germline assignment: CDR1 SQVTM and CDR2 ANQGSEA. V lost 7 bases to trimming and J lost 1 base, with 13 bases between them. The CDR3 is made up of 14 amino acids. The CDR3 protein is CSAGGNKNTGELFF. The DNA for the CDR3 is TGCAGCGCCGGAGGCAATAAGAACACCGGGGAGCTGTTTTTT.

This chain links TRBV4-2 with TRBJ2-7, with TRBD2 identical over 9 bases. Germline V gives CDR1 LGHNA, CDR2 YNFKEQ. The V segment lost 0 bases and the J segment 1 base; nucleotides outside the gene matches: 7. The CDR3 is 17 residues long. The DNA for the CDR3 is TGTGCCAGCAGCCAAGAAGGGGGAGCGGGAGGTTCCTACGAGCAGTACTTC. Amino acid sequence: CASSQEGGAGGSYEQYF.

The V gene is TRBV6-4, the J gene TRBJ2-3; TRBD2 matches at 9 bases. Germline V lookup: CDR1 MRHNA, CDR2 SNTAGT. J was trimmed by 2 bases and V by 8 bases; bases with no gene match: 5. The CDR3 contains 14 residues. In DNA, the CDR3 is TGTGCCAGCGCGGAGCGGGGGGACACAGATACGCAGTATTTT. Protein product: CASAERGDTDTQYF.

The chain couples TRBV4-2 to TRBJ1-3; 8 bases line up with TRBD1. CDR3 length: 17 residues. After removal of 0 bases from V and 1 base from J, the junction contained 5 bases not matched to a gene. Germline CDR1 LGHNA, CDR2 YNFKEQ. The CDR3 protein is CASSQDPGQVSGNTIYF. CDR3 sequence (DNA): TGTGCCAGCAGCCAAGATCCGGGACAGGTATCTGGAAACACCATATATTTT.

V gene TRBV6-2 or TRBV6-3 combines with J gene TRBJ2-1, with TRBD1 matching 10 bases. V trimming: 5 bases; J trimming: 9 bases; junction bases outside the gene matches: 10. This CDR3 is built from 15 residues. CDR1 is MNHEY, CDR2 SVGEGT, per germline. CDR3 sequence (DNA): TGTGCCAGCAGTGACCCTGGACAGGGGGTGGGTGAGCAGTTCTTC. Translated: CASSDPGQGVGEQFF.

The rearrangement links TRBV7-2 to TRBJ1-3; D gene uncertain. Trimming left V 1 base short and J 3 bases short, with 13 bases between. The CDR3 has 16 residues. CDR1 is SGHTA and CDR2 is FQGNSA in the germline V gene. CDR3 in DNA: TGTGCCAGCAGCTTAGTATTACGGGGAGGTGGAAACACCATATATTTT. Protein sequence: CASSLVLRGGGNTIYF.

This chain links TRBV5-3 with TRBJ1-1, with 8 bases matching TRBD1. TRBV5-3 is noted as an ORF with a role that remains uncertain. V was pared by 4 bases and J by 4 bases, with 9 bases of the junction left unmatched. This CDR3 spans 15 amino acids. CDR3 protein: CARSLKQGDFTEAFF. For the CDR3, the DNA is TGTGCCAGAAGCCTTAAACAGGGGGACTTCACTGAAGCTTTCTTT.

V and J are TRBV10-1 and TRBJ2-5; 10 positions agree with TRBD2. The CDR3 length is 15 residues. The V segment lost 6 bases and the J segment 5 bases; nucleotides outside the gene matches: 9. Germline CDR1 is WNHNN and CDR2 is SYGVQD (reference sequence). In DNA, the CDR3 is TGCGCCAGCAGCCCAACTAGCGGGGCTACGGAGACCCAGTACTTC. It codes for CASSPTSGATETQYF.

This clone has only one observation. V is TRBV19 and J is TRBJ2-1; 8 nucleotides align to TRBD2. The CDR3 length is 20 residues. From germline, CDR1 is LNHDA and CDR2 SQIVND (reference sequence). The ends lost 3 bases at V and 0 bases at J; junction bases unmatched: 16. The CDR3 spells CASSMIRMGSGAFSYNEQFF. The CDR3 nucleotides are TGTGCCAGTAGTATGATCCGAATGGGTAGCGGGGCCTTCTCCTACAATGAGCAGTTCTTC. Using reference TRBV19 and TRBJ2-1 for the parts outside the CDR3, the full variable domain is DGGITQSPKYLFRKEGQNVTLSCEQNLNHDAMYWYRQDPGQGLRLIYYSQIVNDFQKGDIAEGYSVSREKKESFPLTVTSAQKNPTAFYLCASSMIRMGSGAFSYNEQFFGPGTRLTVL.

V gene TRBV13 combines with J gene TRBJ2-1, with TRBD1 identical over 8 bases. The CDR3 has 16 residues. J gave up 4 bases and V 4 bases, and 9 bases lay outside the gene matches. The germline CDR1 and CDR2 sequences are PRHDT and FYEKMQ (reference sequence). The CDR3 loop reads CASSWRARQGYNEQFF. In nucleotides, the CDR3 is TGTGCCAGCAGCTGGAGGGCCCGACAGGGGTACAATGAGCAGTTCTTC.

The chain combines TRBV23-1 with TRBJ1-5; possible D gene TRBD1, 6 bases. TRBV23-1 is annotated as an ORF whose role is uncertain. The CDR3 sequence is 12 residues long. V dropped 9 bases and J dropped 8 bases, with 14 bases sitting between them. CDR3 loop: CARGGQVKPQHF. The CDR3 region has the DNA TGCGCCAGAGGGGGACAAGTTAAGCCCCAGCATTTT.

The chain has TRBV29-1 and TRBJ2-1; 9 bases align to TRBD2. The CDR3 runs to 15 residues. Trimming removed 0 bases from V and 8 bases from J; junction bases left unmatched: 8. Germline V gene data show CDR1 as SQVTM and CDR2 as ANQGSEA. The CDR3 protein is CSVEDQGLAGDEQFF. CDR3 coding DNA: TGCAGCGTTGAAGATCAGGGACTAGCTGGCGATGAGCAGTTCTTC.

The CDR3 coding sequence is TGTGCCAGTAGTAGGACAGGGATCCCCTACGAGCAGTACTTC. This encodes CASSRTGIPYEQYF. The J gene is TRBJ2-7, the V gene TRBV19; 8 positions agree with TRBD1. V shed 4 bases and J 2 bases; nucleotides not matched to a gene: 4. Per germline, CDR1 LNHDA and CDR2 SQIVND (reference sequence). This CDR3 is built from 14 residues.

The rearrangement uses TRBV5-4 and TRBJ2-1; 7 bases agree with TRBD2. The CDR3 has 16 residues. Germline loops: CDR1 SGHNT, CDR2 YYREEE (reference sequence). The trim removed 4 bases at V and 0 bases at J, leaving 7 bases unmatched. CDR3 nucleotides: TGTGCCAGCAGCATTGGGGGGGGGACCTCCTACAATGAGCAGTTCTTC. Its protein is CASSIGGGTSYNEQFF.

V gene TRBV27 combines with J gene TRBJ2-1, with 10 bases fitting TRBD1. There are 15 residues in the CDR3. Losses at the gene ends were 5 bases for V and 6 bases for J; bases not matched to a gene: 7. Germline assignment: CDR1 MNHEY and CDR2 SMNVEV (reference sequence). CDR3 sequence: CASSPGTGALNEQFF. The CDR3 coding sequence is TGTGCCAGCAGTCCCGGGACAGGGGCCCTCAATGAGCAGTTCTTC.